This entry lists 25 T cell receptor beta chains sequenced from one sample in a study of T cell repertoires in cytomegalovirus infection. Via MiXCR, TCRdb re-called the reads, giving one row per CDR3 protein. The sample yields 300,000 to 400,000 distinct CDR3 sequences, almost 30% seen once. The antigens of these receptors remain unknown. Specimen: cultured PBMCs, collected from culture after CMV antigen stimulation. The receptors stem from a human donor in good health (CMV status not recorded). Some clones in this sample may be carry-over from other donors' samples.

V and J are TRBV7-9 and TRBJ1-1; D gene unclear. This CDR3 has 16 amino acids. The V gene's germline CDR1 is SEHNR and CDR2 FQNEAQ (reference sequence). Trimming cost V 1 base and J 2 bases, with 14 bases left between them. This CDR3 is CASSLGVGSGNTEAFF. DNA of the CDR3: TGTGCCAGCAGCTTAGGGGTGGGGAGTGGAAACACTGAAGCTTTCTTT.

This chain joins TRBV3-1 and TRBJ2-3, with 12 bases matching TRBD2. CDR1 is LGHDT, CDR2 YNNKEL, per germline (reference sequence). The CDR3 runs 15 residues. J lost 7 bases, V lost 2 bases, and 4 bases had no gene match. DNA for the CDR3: TGTGCCAGCAGCCAACTAGCGGGGGGGCCACATACGCAGTATTTT. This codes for CASSQLAGGPHTQYF.

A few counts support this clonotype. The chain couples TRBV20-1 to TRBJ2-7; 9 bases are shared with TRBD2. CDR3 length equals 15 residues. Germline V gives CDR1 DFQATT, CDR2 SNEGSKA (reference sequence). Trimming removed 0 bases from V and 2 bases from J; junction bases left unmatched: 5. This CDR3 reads CSARDNQREAYEQYF. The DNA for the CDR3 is TGCAGTGCTAGAGATAACCAGCGGGAGGCCTACGAGCAGTACTTC.

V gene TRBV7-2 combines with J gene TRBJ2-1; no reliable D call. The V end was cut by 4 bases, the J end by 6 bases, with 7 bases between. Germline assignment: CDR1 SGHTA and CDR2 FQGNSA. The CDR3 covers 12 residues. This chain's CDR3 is CASSSFGNEQFF. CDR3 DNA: TGTGCCAGCAGCTCTTTTGGCAATGAGCAGTTCTTC.

This chain's CDR3 is CAISESEARGYTF. In DNA form, the CDR3 reads TGTGCCATCAGTGAGTCGGAGGCGCGAGGCTACACCTTC. J is TRBJ1-2 and V is TRBV10-3, with unresolved D. The ends were cut back, 0 bases at V and 8 bases at J, with 10 bases in the middle. The CDR3 loop spans 13 amino acids. Germline values: CDR1 ENHRY, CDR2 SYGVKD.

CDR3: CASRRDRLYGYTF. The CDR3 region has the DNA TGTGCCAGTAGGAGGGACCGTCTCTATGGCTACACCTTC. The rearrangement uses TRBV19 and TRBJ1-2; D might be TRBD1 (5 bases). Per germline, CDR1 LNHDA and CDR2 SQIVND (reference sequence). This CDR3 is 13 amino acids long. Trimming shortened V by 6 bases and J by 4 bases, and 12 bases separated the two germline ends.

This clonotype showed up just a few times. The CDR3, as DNA: TGTGCCAGCAGCTTCGCACCAAAGGACGGTCTACTCTACGAGCAGTACTTC. Translation gives CASSFAPKDGLLYEQYF. This chain links TRBV7-6 with TRBJ2-7; unclear D gene. Trimming removed 3 bases at V and 3 bases at J, with 21 bases between. This CDR3 is built from 17 residues. Germline V gene data show CDR1 as SGHVS and CDR2 as FNYEAQ.

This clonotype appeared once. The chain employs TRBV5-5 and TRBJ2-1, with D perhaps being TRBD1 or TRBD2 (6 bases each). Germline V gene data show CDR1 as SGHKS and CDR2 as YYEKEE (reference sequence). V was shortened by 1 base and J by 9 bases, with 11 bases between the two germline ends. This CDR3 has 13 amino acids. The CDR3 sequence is CASSLRGVGEQFF. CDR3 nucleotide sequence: TGTGCCAGCAGCTTGAGGGGGGTGGGTGAGCAGTTCTTC.

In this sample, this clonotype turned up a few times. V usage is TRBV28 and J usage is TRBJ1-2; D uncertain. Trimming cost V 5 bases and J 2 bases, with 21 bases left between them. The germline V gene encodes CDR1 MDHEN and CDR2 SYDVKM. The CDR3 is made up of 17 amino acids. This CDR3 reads CASSPIGVLVPNYGYTF. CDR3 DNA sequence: TGTGCCAGCAGTCCGATTGGGGTGCTCGTGCCAAACTATGGCTACACCTTC.

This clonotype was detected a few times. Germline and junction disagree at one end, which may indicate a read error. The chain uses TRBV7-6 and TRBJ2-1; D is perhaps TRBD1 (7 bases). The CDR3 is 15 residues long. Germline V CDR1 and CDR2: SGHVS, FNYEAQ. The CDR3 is CASSLNQGGHNEQFF. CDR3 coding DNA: TGTGCTAGCAGCTTGAATCAGGGGGGCCACAATGAGCAGTTCTTC.

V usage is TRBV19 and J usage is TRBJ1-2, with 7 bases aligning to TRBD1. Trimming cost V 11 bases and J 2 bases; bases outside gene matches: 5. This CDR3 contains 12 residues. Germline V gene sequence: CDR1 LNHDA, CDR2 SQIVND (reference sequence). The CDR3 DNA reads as TGTGCCTCGACAGGGTTAAACTATGGCTACACCTTC. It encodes CASTGLNYGYTF.

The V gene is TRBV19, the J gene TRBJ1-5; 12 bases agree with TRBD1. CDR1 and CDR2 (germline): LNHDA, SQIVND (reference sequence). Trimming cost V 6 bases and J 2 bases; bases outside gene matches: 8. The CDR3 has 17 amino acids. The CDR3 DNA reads TGTGCCAGTAGACCGGGACAGGGGGCCGTTGGCAATCAGCCCCAGCATTTT. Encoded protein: CASRPGQGAVGNQPQHF. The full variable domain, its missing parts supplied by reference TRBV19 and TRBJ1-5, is DGGITQSPKYLFRKEGQNVTLSCEQNLNHDAMYWYRQDPGQGLRLIYYSQIVNDFQKGDIAEGYSVSREKKESFPLTVTSAQKNPTAFYLCASRPGQGAVGNQPQHFGDGTRLSIL.

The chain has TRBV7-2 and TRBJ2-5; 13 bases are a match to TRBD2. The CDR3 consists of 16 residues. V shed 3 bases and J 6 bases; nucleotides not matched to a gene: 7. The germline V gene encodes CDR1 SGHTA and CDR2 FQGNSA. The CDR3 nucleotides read TGTGCCAGCAGCTTCGGACTAGCGGGAGCCTACAAGACCCAGTACTTC. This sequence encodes CASSFGLAGAYKTQYF.

DNA for the CDR3: TGTGCCAGCAGTGTCACAGGGACCCCCTACGAGCAGTACTTC. This gives the protein CASSVTGTPYEQYF. The chain combines TRBV6-1 with TRBJ2-7; TRBD1 is a possible D gene (6 bases). This CDR3 has 14 residues. CDR1 MNHNS and CDR2 SASEGT come from the germline V gene. V lost 4 bases and J lost 2, with 12 bases in between.

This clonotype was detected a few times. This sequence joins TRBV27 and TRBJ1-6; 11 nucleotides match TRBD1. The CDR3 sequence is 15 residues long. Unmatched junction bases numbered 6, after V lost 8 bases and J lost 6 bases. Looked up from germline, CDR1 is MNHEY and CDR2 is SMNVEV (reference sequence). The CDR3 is CASGGQGVFNSPLHF. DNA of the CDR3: TGTGCCAGCGGGGGACAGGGGGTGTTTAATTCACCCCTCCACTTT.

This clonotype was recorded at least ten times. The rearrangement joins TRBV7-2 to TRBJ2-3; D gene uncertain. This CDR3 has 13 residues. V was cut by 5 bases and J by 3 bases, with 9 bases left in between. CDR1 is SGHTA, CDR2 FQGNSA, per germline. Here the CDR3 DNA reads TGTGCCAGCAGCATTAGCCGGACAGATACGCAGTATTTT. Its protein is CASSISRTDTQYF.

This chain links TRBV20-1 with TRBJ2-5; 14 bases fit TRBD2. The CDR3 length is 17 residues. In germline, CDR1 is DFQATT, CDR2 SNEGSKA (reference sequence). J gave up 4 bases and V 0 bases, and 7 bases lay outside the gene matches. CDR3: CSARDPGTSGGGETQYF. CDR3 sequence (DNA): TGCAGTGCTAGAGATCCCGGGACTAGCGGGGGCGGAGAGACCCAGTACTTC.

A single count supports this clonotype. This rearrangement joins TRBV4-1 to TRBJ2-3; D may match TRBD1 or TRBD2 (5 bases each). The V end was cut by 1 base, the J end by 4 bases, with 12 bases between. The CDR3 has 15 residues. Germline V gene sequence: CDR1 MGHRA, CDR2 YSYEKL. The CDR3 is CASSQVGVPPDTQYF. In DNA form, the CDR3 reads TGCGCCAGCAGCCAAGTGGGGGTCCCTCCAGATACGCAGTATTTT.

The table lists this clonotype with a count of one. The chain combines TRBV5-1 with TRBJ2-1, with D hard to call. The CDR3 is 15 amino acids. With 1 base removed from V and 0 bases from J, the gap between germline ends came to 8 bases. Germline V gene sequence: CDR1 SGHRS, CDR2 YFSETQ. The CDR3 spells CASSLTTGSYNEQFF. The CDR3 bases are TGCGCCAGCAGCTTGACCACGGGCTCCTACAATGAGCAGTTCTTC.

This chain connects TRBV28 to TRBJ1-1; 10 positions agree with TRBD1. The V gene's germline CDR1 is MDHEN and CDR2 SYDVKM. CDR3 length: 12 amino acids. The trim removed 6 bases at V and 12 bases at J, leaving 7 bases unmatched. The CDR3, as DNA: TGTGCCAGCAGCCCTCGGGACAGGGGACCTTTCTTT. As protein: CASSPRDRGPFF.

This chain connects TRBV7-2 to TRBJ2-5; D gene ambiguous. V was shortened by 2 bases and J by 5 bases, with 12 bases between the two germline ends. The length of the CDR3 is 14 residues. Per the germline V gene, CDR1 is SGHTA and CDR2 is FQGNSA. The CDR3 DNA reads TGTGCCAGCAGCTTAATGAGTCCCCAGGAGACCCAGTACTTC. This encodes CASSLMSPQETQYF.

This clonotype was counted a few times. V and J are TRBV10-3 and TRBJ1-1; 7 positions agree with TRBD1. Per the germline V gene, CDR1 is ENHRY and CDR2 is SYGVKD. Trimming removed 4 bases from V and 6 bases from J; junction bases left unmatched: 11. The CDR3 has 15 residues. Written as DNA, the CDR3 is TGTGCCATCAGTGTTGACAGGGTCGGGCGAGCTGAAGCTTTCTTT. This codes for CAISVDRVGRAEAFF.

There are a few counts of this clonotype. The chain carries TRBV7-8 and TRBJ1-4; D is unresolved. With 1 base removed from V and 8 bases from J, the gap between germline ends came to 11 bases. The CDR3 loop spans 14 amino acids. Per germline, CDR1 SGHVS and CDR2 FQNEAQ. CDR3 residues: CASSLVGFGEKLFF. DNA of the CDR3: TGTGCCAGCAGCTTAGTGGGGTTCGGAGAAAAACTGTTTTTT.

The DNA for the CDR3 is TGTGCCAGCAGCAAAGGGACTAGCGGGAGGGGGCAAGAGACCCAGTACTTC. Amino acids: CASSKGTSGRGQETQYF. V gene TRBV7-6 combines with J gene TRBJ2-5, with 16 bases lining up with TRBD2. CDR1 and CDR2 from the germline V gene are SGHVS and FNYEAQ. V lost 5 bases, J lost 2 bases, and 5 bases stayed unmatched. This CDR3 region has 17 residues.

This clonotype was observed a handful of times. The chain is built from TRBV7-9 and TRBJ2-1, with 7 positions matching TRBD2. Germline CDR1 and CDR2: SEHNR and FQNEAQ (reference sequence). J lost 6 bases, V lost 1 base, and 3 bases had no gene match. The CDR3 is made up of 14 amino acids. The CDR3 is CASSLVGLRNEQFF. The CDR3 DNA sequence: TGTGCCAGCAGCTTAGTGGGACTACGCAATGAGCAGTTCTTC.